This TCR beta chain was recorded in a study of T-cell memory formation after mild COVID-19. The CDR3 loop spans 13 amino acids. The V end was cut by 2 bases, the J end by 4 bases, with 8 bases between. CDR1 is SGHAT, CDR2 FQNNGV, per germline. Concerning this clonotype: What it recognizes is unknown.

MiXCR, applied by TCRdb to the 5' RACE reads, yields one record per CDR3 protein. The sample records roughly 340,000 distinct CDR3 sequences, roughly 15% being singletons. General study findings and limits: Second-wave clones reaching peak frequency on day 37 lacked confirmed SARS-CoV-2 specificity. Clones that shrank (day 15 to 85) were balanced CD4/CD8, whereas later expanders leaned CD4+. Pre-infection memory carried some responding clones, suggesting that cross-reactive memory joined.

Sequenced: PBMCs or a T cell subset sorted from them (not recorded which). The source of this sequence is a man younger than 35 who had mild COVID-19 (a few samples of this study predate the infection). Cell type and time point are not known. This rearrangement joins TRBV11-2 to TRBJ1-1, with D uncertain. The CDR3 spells CASSLTLSTEAFF. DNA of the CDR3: TGTGCCAGCAGCTTAACACTGTCCACTGAAGCTTTCTTT. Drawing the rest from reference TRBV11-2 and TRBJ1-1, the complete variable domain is EAGVAQSPRYKIIEKRQSVAFWCNPISGHATLYWYQQILGQGPKLLIQFQNNGVVDDSQLPKDRFSAERLKGVDSTLKIQPAKLEDSAVYLCASSLTLSTEAFFGQGTRLTVV.